Listed below are T cell receptor beta chains from one sample, sequenced in a study of CD4+ T cells in melanoma. The protocol was immunoSEQ multiplex PCR, while the TCRdb copy is restricted to in-frame clones and leaves out a portion. The sample lists around 130,000 clones, about 93% occurring once. These receptors came from a human donor with melanoma. Each CDR3 is given with its conserved first and last residue. Fields, in order: clone size, J gene, D gene, V gene, CDR3 protein, CDR3 DNA. D genes are given only for firm matches. Rows may omit the clone size; those that give it use once, few, many or a size class.

abundance: .
j_gene: TRBJ2-5
d_gene: .
v_gene: TRBV4-1
CDR3aa: CASSQGRGFGAQQETQYF
CDR3nt: TGCGCCAGCAGCCAAGGTCGCGGCTTCGGGGCCCAGCAAGAGACCCAGTACTTC

abundance: .
j_gene: TRBJ1-2
d_gene: TRBD1
v_gene: TRBV7-3
CDR3aa: CASSPTAGTGGSQEGYGYTF
CDR3nt: TGTGCCAGCAGCCCAACGGCCGGGACAGGGGGTTCCCAGGAGGGCTATGGCTACACCTTC

abundance: few
j_gene: TRBJ1-1
d_gene: .
v_gene: TRBV6-6
CDR3aa: CASSLLEGGVTEAFF
CDR3nt: TGTGCCAGCTCACTGTTAGAGGGTGGAGTGACTGAAGCTTTCTTT

abundance: .
j_gene: TRBJ1-1
d_gene: .
v_gene: TRBV29-1
CDR3aa: CSVAREGVGEAFF
CDR3nt: TGCAGCGTTGCTCGGGAAGGCGTCGGTGAAGCTTTCTTT

abundance: .
j_gene: TRBJ1-3
d_gene: .
v_gene: TRBV2
CDR3aa: CASSDFSSGNTIYF
CDR3nt: TGTGCCAGCAGTGACTTCAGCTCTGGAAACACCATATATTTT

abundance: once
j_gene: TRBJ1-2
d_gene: TRBD1
v_gene: TRBV6-1
CDR3aa: CASSGRDRAYGYTF
CDR3nt: TGTGCCAGCAGTGGCCGGGACAGAGCTTATGGCTACACCTTC

abundance: .
j_gene: TRBJ1-5
d_gene: TRBD1
v_gene: TRBV2
CDR3aa: CASGGQGEISNQPQHF
CDR3nt: TGTGCCAGCGGGGGACAGGGAGAGATTAGCAATCAGCCCCAGCATTTT

abundance: .
j_gene: TRBJ1-1
d_gene: .
v_gene: TRBV7-8
CDR3aa: CASSLRATGAEAFF
CDR3nt: TGTGCCAGCAGCTTAAGGGCCACCGGGGCTGAAGCTTTCTTT

abundance: .
j_gene: TRBJ1-5
d_gene: .
v_gene: TRBV2
CDR3aa: CASSDQLTSNQPQHF
CDR3nt: TGTGCCAGCAGTGACCAGTTAACCAGCAATCAGCCCCAGCATTTT

abundance: .
j_gene: TRBJ1-4
d_gene: .
v_gene: TRBV6-5
CDR3aa: CASRPPAPREKLFF
CDR3nt: TGTGCCAGCAGGCCCCCGGCCCCACGGGAAAAACTGTTTTTT

abundance: .
j_gene: TRBJ2-7
d_gene: .
v_gene: TRBV7-8
CDR3aa: CASSPRPTDHEQYF
CDR3nt: TGTGCCAGCAGCCCTCGACCGACTGACCACGAGCAGTACTTC

abundance: .
j_gene: TRBJ1-1
d_gene: .
v_gene: TRBV19
CDR3aa: CASSFIGWSWGTEAFF
CDR3nt: TGTGCCAGTAGTTTCATAGGGTGGTCCTGGGGCACTGAAGCTTTCTTT

abundance: once
j_gene: TRBJ2-3
d_gene: .
v_gene: TRBV5-1
CDR3aa: CASSLSGAPDTDTQYF
CDR3nt: TGCGCCAGCAGCTTGAGTGGCGCTCCGGACACAGATACGCAGTATTTT

abundance: .
j_gene: TRBJ1-1
d_gene: .
v_gene: TRBV9
CDR3aa: CASSPRPGAPPLNTEAFF
CDR3nt: TGTGCCAGCAGCCCCCGGCCGGGGGCGCCCCCCCTGAACACTGAAGCTTTCTTT

abundance: .
j_gene: TRBJ1-5
d_gene: .
v_gene: TRBV7-9
CDR3aa: CASSLYSGDNQPQHF
CDR3nt: TGTGCCAGCAGCTTATACTCGGGGGACAATCAGCCCCAGCATTTT

abundance: .
j_gene: TRBJ1-5
d_gene: .
v_gene: TRBV7-2
CDR3aa: CASSLARGGNQPQHF
CDR3nt: TGTGCCAGCAGCTTAGCGCGGGGGGGGAATCAGCCCCAGCATTTT

abundance: .
j_gene: TRBJ2-2
d_gene: .
v_gene: TRBV7-7
CDR3aa: CASSLRPTTGELFF
CDR3nt: TGTGCCAGCAGCTTAAGACCGACCACCGGGGAGCTGTTTTTT

abundance: .
j_gene: TRBJ2-5
d_gene: .
v_gene: TRBV7-9
CDR3aa: CASSLGSTRRETQYF
CDR3nt: TGTGCCAGCAGCTTAGGTTCGACACGGAGAGAGACCCAGTACTTC

abundance: .
j_gene: TRBJ1-1
d_gene: .
v_gene: TRBV29-1
CDR3aa: CSTRGPGNTEAFF
CDR3nt: TGCAGCACCCGTGGGCCGGGGAACACTGAAGCTTTCTTT

abundance: .
j_gene: TRBJ1-3
d_gene: .
v_gene: TRBV30
CDR3aa: CAWSEGSKGNTIYF
CDR3nt: TGTGCCTGGAGTGAAGGGTCCAAGGGAAACACCATATATTTT

abundance: .
j_gene: TRBJ1-1
d_gene: .
v_gene: TRBV11-2
CDR3aa: CASSLDLIGTEAFF
CDR3nt: TGTGCCAGCAGCTTAGATTTAATCGGTACTGAAGCTTTCTTT

abundance: few
j_gene: TRBJ2-7
d_gene: .
v_gene: TRBV6-5
CDR3aa: CASRWRPSYEQYF
CDR3nt: TGTGCCAGCAGGTGGCGACCGTCCTACGAGCAGTACTTC

abundance: .
j_gene: TRBJ2-5
d_gene: .
v_gene: TRBV6-1
CDR3aa: CASRPAMTRTQYF
CDR3nt: TGTGCCAGCAGACCTGCTATGACGCGGACCCAGTACTTC

abundance: .
j_gene: TRBJ1-1
d_gene: .
v_gene: TRBV19
CDR3aa: CASSPLQGTAFF
CDR3nt: TGTGCCAGTAGTCCGCTCCAGGGGACAGCTTTCTTT

abundance: .
j_gene: TRBJ1-2
d_gene: TRBD1
v_gene: TRBV9
CDR3aa: CASSVGGRGIRGYTF
CDR3nt: TGTGCCAGCAGCGTCGGGGGCAGGGGGATAAGAGGCTACACCTTC

abundance: once
j_gene: TRBJ2-1
d_gene: TRBD1
v_gene: TRBV5-1
CDR3aa: CASSQGRGQGSYNEQFF
CDR3nt: TGCGCCAGCAGCCAGGGGCGGGGACAGGGGTCCTACAATGAGCAGTTCTTC

abundance: .
j_gene: TRBJ1-5
d_gene: TRBD1
v_gene: TRBV7-8
CDR3aa: CASSARRQGRMNQPQHF
CDR3nt: TGTGCCAGCAGCGCTCGGCGACAGGGGAGGATGAATCAGCCCCAGCATTTT

abundance: .
j_gene: TRBJ2-7
d_gene: .
v_gene: TRBV6-5
CDR3aa: CASSATGEQYF
CDR3nt: TGTGCCAGCAGCGCCACGGGGGAGCAGTACTTC

abundance: .
j_gene: TRBJ2-7
d_gene: TRBD2
v_gene: TRBV30
CDR3aa: CAWSVSGKLYEQYF
CDR3nt: TGTGCCTGGAGTGTAAGCGGGAAACTCTACGAGCAGTACTTC

abundance: .
j_gene: TRBJ2-1
d_gene: TRBD2
v_gene: TRBV15
CDR3aa: CATSIPAGGYNEQFF
CDR3nt: TGTGCCACCAGCATACCAGCGGGGGGATACAATGAGCAGTTCTTC

abundance: .
j_gene: TRBJ1-2
d_gene: .
v_gene: TRBV7-2
CDR3aa: CASTSHPTGSYGYTF
CDR3nt: TGTGCCAGCACCTCCCATCCTACAGGGAGCTATGGCTACACCTTC

abundance: .
j_gene: TRBJ1-1
d_gene: .
v_gene: TRBV28
CDR3aa: CASSPQRTGAFF
CDR3nt: TGTGCCAGCAGCCCTCAGCGAACAGGGGCTTTCTTT

abundance: .
j_gene: TRBJ1-4
d_gene: .
v_gene: TRBV7-9
CDR3aa: CASSSAWGATNEKLFF
CDR3nt: TGTGCCAGCAGCTCTGCTTGGGGGGCAACTAATGAAAAACTGTTTTTT

abundance: .
j_gene: TRBJ2-7
d_gene: TRBD1
v_gene: TRBV30
CDR3aa: CAWSRLQGASEQYF
CDR3nt: TGTGCCTGGAGTCGACTACAGGGGGCGAGTGAGCAGTACTTC

abundance: .
j_gene: TRBJ1-2
d_gene: .
v_gene: TRBV19
CDR3aa: CASTDGHIYGYTF
CDR3nt: TGTGCCAGTACCGACGGACATATCTATGGCTACACCTTC

abundance: .
j_gene: TRBJ2-5
d_gene: TRBD1
v_gene: TRBV30
CDR3aa: CAWSVFLTGGQETQYF
CDR3nt: TGTGCCTGGAGTGTTTTTTTGACAGGGGGCCAAGAGACCCAGTACTTC

abundance: once
j_gene: TRBJ1-4
d_gene: TRBD1
v_gene: TRBV2
CDR3aa: CASRRDRGEKLFF
CDR3nt: TGTGCCAGCAGAAGGGACAGGGGAGAAAAACTGTTTTTT

abundance: .
j_gene: TRBJ1-1
d_gene: .
v_gene: TRBV6-5
CDR3aa: CASSRPRGRNTEAFF
CDR3nt: TGTGCCAGCAGCCGACCCCGCGGGAGGAACACTGAAGCTTTCTTT

abundance: .
j_gene: TRBJ2-3
d_gene: .
v_gene: TRBV5-1
CDR3aa: CASSLDADTQYF
CDR3nt: TGCGCCAGCAGCTTGGATGCAGATACGCAGTATTTT

abundance: .
j_gene: TRBJ2-3
d_gene: .
v_gene: TRBV30
CDR3aa: CAWQVLGDTQYF
CDR3nt: TGTGCCTGGCAGGTACTGGGAGATACGCAGTATTTT

abundance: .
j_gene: TRBJ2-7
d_gene: TRBD1
v_gene: TRBV28
CDR3aa: CASKKIQGASYEQYF
CDR3nt: TGTGCCAGCAAGAAGATACAGGGGGCATCGTACGAGCAGTACTTC

abundance: .
j_gene: TRBJ2-5
d_gene: TRBD1
v_gene: TRBV7-7
CDR3aa: CASSIRTGEETQYF
CDR3nt: TGTGCTAGCAGCATAAGGACAGGGGAGGAGACCCAGTACTTC

abundance: .
j_gene: TRBJ2-7
d_gene: TRBD2
v_gene: TRBV7-3
CDR3aa: CASSSSGTSSTHEQYF
CDR3nt: TGTGCCAGCAGCTCATCCGGGACTAGTTCTACCCACGAGCAGTACTTC

abundance: .
j_gene: TRBJ1-6
d_gene: .
v_gene: TRBV6-1
CDR3aa: CASMGEILSPLHF
CDR3nt: TGTGCCAGCATGGGGGAAATCCTTTCACCCCTCCACTTT

abundance: .
j_gene: TRBJ1-1
d_gene: .
v_gene: TRBV6-5
CDR3aa: CASSYRGSMNTEAFF
CDR3nt: TGTGCCAGCAGTTACAGAGGAAGCATGAACACTGAAGCTTTCTTT